This passage covers 16 T cell receptor beta chains from one sample sequenced in a study of siplizumab effects on memory and regulatory T cells. Method: immunoSEQ multiplex PCR; TCRdb's copy keeps in-frame clones and lacks some. The top ten hold 0.14% to 0.15% of the sample, which has some 97,000 clones, 80% to 95% seen once. Material for sequencing was CD4+ T cells sorted from blood. Receptors originate from a human donor in good health.

The chain joins TRBV28 to TRBJ1-3; 8 bases fit TRBD1. This CDR3 is 16 amino acids long. Germline V gene lookup returns CDR1 MDHEN and CDR2 SYDVKM. V shed 0 bases and J 6 bases; nucleotides not matched to a gene: 7. CDR3 nucleotide sequence: TGTGCCAGCAGTTTATGGGACAGGGTTAGGGAAAACACCATATATTTT. Translating it yields CASSLWDRVRENTIYF.

This chain joins TRBV27 and TRBJ2-1, with 10 bases identical to TRBD2. The junction had 8 bases not matched to a gene; V was cut back by 3 bases and J by 9 bases. The CDR3 covers 15 residues. CDR1 and CDR2 from the germline V gene are MNHEY and SMNVEV (reference sequence). In DNA form, the CDR3 reads TGTGCCAGCAGTTTTGTGGCTAGCGGGGGTACTGAGCAGTTCTTC. Its protein is CASSFVASGGTEQFF.

This sequence joins TRBV2 and TRBJ1-2; D is possibly TRBD1 (5 bases). The CDR3 loop spans 15 amino acids. Trimming took off 8 bases at V and 4 bases at J, with 20 bases between the two ends. From germline, CDR1 is SNHLY and CDR2 FYNNEI. The CDR3 region is CASLEAGGRAYGYTF. The CDR3 bases are TGTGCCAGCCTTGAGGCGGGGGGTAGAGCCTATGGCTACACCTTC.

The J gene is TRBJ2-2, the V gene TRBV9; 13 bases align to TRBD2. J was trimmed by 3 bases and V by 3 bases; bases with no gene match: 2. CDR3 length: 16 amino acids. CDR1 and CDR2 from the germline V gene are SGDLS and YYNGEE. CDR3 residues: CASSATSGGHTGELFF. The CDR3 DNA reads TGTGCCAGCAGCGCGACTAGCGGGGGGCACACCGGGGAGCTGTTTTTT.

The chain joins TRBV29-1 to TRBJ2-7, with TRBD1 matching 8 bases. Germline CDR1 reads SQVTM; CDR2 reads ANQGSEA. V was pared by 6 bases and J by 4 bases, with 14 bases of the junction left unmatched. This CDR3 has 15 amino acids. The CDR3 DNA sequence: TGCAGCGTCGACACTCCCGGGACAGGATCTTACGAGCAGTACTTC. Its translation is CSVDTPGTGSYEQYF.

Only a few counts were recorded for this clone. This chain joins TRBV10-3 and TRBJ1-1, with D unclear. Trimming took 3 bases from V and 4 from J, leaving 9 bases between them. The CDR3 length is 13 residues. Germline V gene sequence: CDR1 ENHRY, CDR2 SYGVKD. CDR3 bases: TGTGCCATCAGTGATTCTGTGGCCACTGAAGCTTTCTTT. This sequence encodes CAISDSVATEAFF.

The chain is built from TRBV7-3 and TRBJ2-5, with 8 bases aligning to TRBD1. V was pared by 1 base and J by 4 bases, with 5 bases of the junction left unmatched. The length of the CDR3 is 15 residues. Germline lookup yields CDR1 SGHTA and CDR2 FQGTGA. CDR3 loop: CASSLSAGGGETQYF. Written as DNA, the CDR3 is TGTGCCAGCAGCTTAAGTGCAGGGGGCGGAGAGACCCAGTACTTC.

This clone showed up just once. The V and J genes are TRBV7-9 and TRBJ2-5, with 12 bases fitting TRBD2. This CDR3 contains 17 residues. J gave up 2 bases and V 5 bases, and 9 bases lay outside the gene matches. Germline-derived CDR1 and CDR2 are SEHNR and FQNEAQ (reference sequence). The CDR3 nucleotides read TGTGCCAGCAGCCCATACGATACTAGCGGGGGGCAAGAGACCCAGTACTTC. Protein: CASSPYDTSGGQETQYF. Combining the CDR3 with reference TRBV7-9 and TRBJ2-5 gives the whole variable domain DTGVSQNPRHKITKRGQNVTFRCDPISEHNRLYWYRQTLGQGPEFLTYFQNEAQLEKSRLLSDRFSAERPKGSFSTLEIQRTEQGDSAMYLCASSPYDTSGGQETQYFGPGTRLLVL.

V gene TRBV2 combines with J gene TRBJ2-2; 7 nucleotides match TRBD2. CDR3 length: 16 amino acids. Germline V gene data show CDR1 as SNHLY and CDR2 as FYNNEI. V shed 10 bases, J shed 6 bases, and the junction held 17 bases outside the gene matches. CDR3 amino acids: CAILPQRGGESGELFF. In nucleotides, the CDR3 is TGTGCCATCCTCCCCCAGCGGGGCGGTGAATCCGGGGAGCTGTTTTTT.

The chain has TRBV27 and TRBJ2-7, with 7 bases fitting TRBD1. Trimming took 6 bases from V and 9 from J; bases not matched to a gene: 17. The germline gives CDR1 MNHEY, CDR2 SMNVEV (reference sequence). This CDR3 has 15 residues. The CDR3 DNA follows: TGTGCCAGCAGACAGATACAGGGGATCTTATCGGTGCAGTACTTC. Translating it yields CASRQIQGILSVQYF.

The gene calls are TRBV5-8 and TRBJ2-3; TRBD1 matches at 10 bases. Germline CDR1 is SGHTS and CDR2 is YDEGEE. The CDR3 contains 18 residues. The V and J ends lost 0 bases and 3 bases, in that order; junction bases with no gene match: 10. DNA of the CDR3: TGTGCCAGCAGCTTGGCCTTGGTCTGGGACAGGGGAACAGATACGCAGTATTTT. This translates into CASSLALVWDRGTDTQYF.

This chain connects TRBV10-3 to TRBJ2-5; the match to TRBD2 covers 14 bases. V shed 5 bases, J shed 1 base, and the junction held 3 bases outside the gene matches. The CDR3 loop spans 16 amino acids. Germline V CDR1 and CDR2: ENHRY, SYGVKD. Written as DNA, the CDR3 is TGTGCCATCAGTTCCGGGACTAGCGGGGGCCAAGAGACCCAGTACTTC. It is translated as CAISSGTSGGQETQYF.

The CDR3 sequence is CASSQTTLLPRHTQYF. DNA for the CDR3: TGCGCCAGCAGCCAAACTACCCTCCTCCCCCGCCATACGCAGTATTTT. This chain joins TRBV4-3 and TRBJ2-3; unclear D gene. The length of the CDR3 is 16 residues. The germline V and J ends were trimmed by 2 bases and 7 bases, with 19 bases remaining between them. CDR1 and CDR2 (germline): LGHNA, YSLEER.

The sample holds one count of this clone. This chain connects TRBV5-5 to TRBJ1-3; weak D call: TRBD1 (5 bases). The CDR3 runs to 14 residues. Germline V gene lookup returns CDR1 SGHKS and CDR2 YYEKEE (reference sequence). The V and J ends lost 0 bases and 3 bases respectively, with 7 bases between them. CDR3 amino acids: CASSLGRVGNTIYF. CDR3 nucleotides: TGTGCCAGCAGCTTGGGCAGGGTTGGAAACACCATATATTTT.

V and J are TRBV19 and TRBJ2-3, with 7 nucleotides matching TRBD2. Losses at the gene ends were 3 bases for V and 1 base for J; bases not matched to a gene: 7. Germline V CDR1 and CDR2: LNHDA, SQIVND (reference sequence). This CDR3 region has 16 residues. The CDR3: CASSIYLAGGTDTQYF. In DNA form, the CDR3 reads TGTGCCAGTAGTATTTATCTGGCGGGGGGCACAGATACGCAGTATTTT.

This clone has only one observation. The genes are TRBV6-5 and TRBJ1-5; D call uncertain. V was trimmed by 2 bases and J by 6 bases, leaving 8 bases between them. Looked up from germline, CDR1 is MNHEY and CDR2 is SVGAGI. CDR3 length equals 13 residues. The CDR3 loop reads CASSYAGSQPQHF. The CDR3 DNA reads TGTGCCAGCAGTTACGCGGGGAGTCAGCCCCAGCATTTT.